These 15 T cell receptor beta chains share one sample of origin, sequenced in a study of blood T cell repertoires in COVID-19. Libraries were prepared by immunoSEQ multiplex PCR; TCRdb keeps only in-frame clonotypes and omits some of them. The sample holds 270,000 or so clones; 70% to 90% are singletons and the top ten take about 3%. Sequenced material: peripheral blood. Receptors were obtained from a woman in her 30s with active or convalescent COVID-19.

This clone appeared once. The chain links TRBV5-1 to TRBJ2-6, with D possibly matching TRBD2 (7 bases). Germline V CDR1 and CDR2: SGHRS, YFSETQ. The CDR3 length is 17 residues. The V end was cut by 0 bases, the J end by 2 bases, with 12 bases between. In DNA, the CDR3 is TGCGCCAGCAGCTTGGAACAGGGAGGGCCTGGGGCCAACGTCCTGACTTTC. Encoded protein: CASSLEQGGPGANVLTF.

The chain links TRBV10-3 to TRBJ2-2; D gene unclear. The CDR3 runs 13 residues. Germline assignment: CDR1 ENHRY and CDR2 SYGVKD. V was trimmed by 7 bases and J by 3 bases, leaving 9 bases between them. CDR3 bases: TGTGCCATCATGGTCCCAGACACCGGGGAGCTGTTTTTT. Its translation is CAIMVPDTGELFF.

The V gene is TRBV6-2 or TRBV6-3, the J gene TRBJ2-2, with D maybe TRBD1 (6 bases). The CDR3 sequence is 16 residues long. V lost 3 bases and J lost 4, with 15 bases in between. Germline loops: CDR1 MNHEY, CDR2 SVGEGT. The chain's CDR3 is CASSYTLRGSTGELFF. The CDR3 nucleotides read TGTGCCAGCAGTTATACCCTAAGGGGGTCCACCGGGGAGCTGTTTTTT.

This rearrangement joins TRBV30 to TRBJ2-6; possibly TRBD2 for D (6 bases). The CDR3 is made up of 14 amino acids. Germline V CDR1 and CDR2: GTSNPN, SVGIG (reference sequence). V was cut by 6 bases and J by 0 bases, with 9 bases left in between. The CDR3: CACRGNSGANVLTF. The CDR3 DNA reads as TGTGCCTGTCGGGGGAACTCTGGGGCCAACGTCCTGACTTTC. Variable domain in full (rest from reference TRBV30 and TRBJ2-6): SQTIHQWPATLVQPVGSPLSLECTVEGTSNPNLYWYRQAAGRGLQLLFYSVGIGQISSEVPQNLSASRPQDRQFILSSKKLLLSDSGFYLCACRGNSGANVLTFGAGSRLTVL.

The rearrangement uses TRBV7-2 and TRBJ1-2, with D possibly matching TRBD1 (6 bases). V lost 11 bases, J lost 5 bases, and 18 bases lay in between. The CDR3 has 13 amino acids. The germline V gene has CDR1 SGHTA and CDR2 FQGNSA. CDR3 DNA sequence: TGTGCCCTCCAAACAGGGTCAGGTTATGGCTACACCTTC. Its protein product is CALQTGSGYGYTF.

This clone was counted between two and nine times. The genes are TRBV7-9 and TRBJ1-5, with D hard to call. This CDR3 spans 13 amino acids. Germline CDR1 and CDR2: SEHNR and FQNEAQ (reference sequence). V was pared by 5 bases and J by 4 bases, with 9 bases between. CDR3 sequence: CASSRDKNQPQHF. The CDR3 bases are TGTGCCAGCAGCCGCGACAAGAATCAGCCCCAGCATTTT.

The chain links TRBV7-2 to TRBJ2-7; D possibly corresponds to TRBD2 (5 bases). V was cut by 1 base and J by 6 bases, with 13 bases left in between. This CDR3 has 14 residues. The V gene's germline CDR1 is SGHTA and CDR2 FQGNSA. The chain's CDR3 is CASSLELGWGEQYF. The CDR3 bases are TGTGCCAGCAGCTTAGAACTAGGGTGGGGCGAGCAGTACTTC.

The rearrangement links TRBV6-5 to TRBJ2-3, with 7 nucleotides matching TRBD1. Per the germline V gene, CDR1 is MNHEY and CDR2 is SVGAGI. The CDR3 contains 14 residues. With 4 bases clipped from V and 2 bases from J, the junction kept 3 bases outside the gene matches. The CDR3 nucleotides are TGTGCCAGCAGTTCCGGGACAGTCACAGATACGCAGTATTTT. Amino acids: CASSSGTVTDTQYF.

The V and J genes are TRBV5-6 and TRBJ1-1, with 7 bases matching TRBD1. Germline V gives CDR1 SGHDT, CDR2 YYEEEE. CDR3 length: 14 residues. With V trimmed by 8 bases and J by 4 bases, 11 bases remained unmatched. The CDR3 nucleotides are TGTGCCAGTAACACAGGGGTGTTTGGCACTGAAGCTTTCTTT. Protein: CASNTGVFGTEAFF.

V and J are TRBV30 and TRBJ1-6; 7 positions match TRBD1. CDR1 and CDR2 (germline): GTSNPN, SVGIG (reference sequence). The CDR3 is 12 amino acids. V was pared by 4 bases and J by 14 bases, with 8 bases of the junction left unmatched. The CDR3 coding sequence is TGTGCCTGGACCTTGAAGGGGGCGGCCCTCCACTTT. Translation gives CAWTLKGAALHF. Looking up the rest from reference TRBV30 and TRBJ1-6 gives the full variable domain: SQTIHQWPATLVQPVGSPLSLECTVEGTSNPNLYWYRQAAGRGLQLLFYSVGIGQISSEVPQNLSASRPQDRQFILSSKKLLLSDSGFYLCAWTLKGAALHFGNGTRLTVT.

The chain links TRBV5-6 to TRBJ2-6, with TRBD2 as a possible D gene (6 bases). V was clipped by 0 bases and J by 2 bases, with 9 bases between them. The CDR3 length is 16 residues. Germline CDR1 and CDR2: SGHDT and YYEEEE. This CDR3 is CASSLESGAGANVLTF. CDR3 sequence (DNA): TGTGCCAGCAGCTTGGAGTCGGGGGCTGGGGCCAACGTCCTGACTTTC.

The rearrangement uses TRBV25-1 and TRBJ2-7; 8 positions agree with TRBD1. Germline V gene sequence: CDR1 MGHDK, CDR2 SYGVNS. CDR3 size: 15 residues. V dropped 5 bases and J dropped 1; count of bases not matched to a gene: 7. The DNA of the CDR3 is TGTGCCAGCAGTCCGACAGGGGACACTTCCTACGAGCAGTACTTC. It encodes CASSPTGDTSYEQYF.

This rearrangement joins TRBV21-1 to TRBJ1-2; the table's D gene call, TRBD1, was not cross checked with the DNA. TRBV21-1 is labeled a pseudogene. The CDR3 loop spans 15 amino acids. The CDR3 sequence: CASNVPLDRPYGYTF. The CDR3 DNA is TGTGCCAGCAACGTCCCGTTGGACAGGCCCTATGGCTACACCTTC.

The chain uses TRBV6-1 and TRBJ1-5, with a possible D match to TRBD1 (6 bases). Trimming took 2 bases from V and 7 from J, leaving 18 bases between them. CDR3 size: 16 residues. The germline V gene has CDR1 MNHNS and CDR2 SASEGT. The CDR3 reads CASSESVRGAEQPQHF. For the CDR3, the DNA is TGTGCCAGCAGTGAATCGGTTCGGGGGGCAGAACAGCCCCAGCATTTT.

This chain connects TRBV28 to TRBJ1-2; perhaps TRBD1 as D (5 bases). Germline V gene sequence: CDR1 MDHEN, CDR2 SYDVKM. The CDR3 runs 13 residues. V was clipped by 6 bases and J by 0 bases, with 8 bases between them. The CDR3 here is CASRRQPNYGYTF. The DNA for the CDR3 is TGTGCCAGCAGAAGACAGCCTAACTATGGCTACACCTTC.